The next 21 T cell receptor beta chains were all read from a single sample in a study. This table comes from immunoSEQ multiplex PCR, and its TCRdb copy is limited to in-frame clones, with some not included. Of about 68,000 clones listed, about 93% are singletons. Sequenced sample: PBMCs. The receptors come from a man aged 35-49 years with rheumatoid arthritis.

J is TRBJ1-5 and V is TRBV11-2; D uncertain. CDR3 length: 14 amino acids. V dropped 3 bases and J dropped 0 bases, with 6 bases sitting between them. Germline-derived CDR1 and CDR2 are SGHAT and FQNNGV. This CDR3 is CASSFADSNQPQHF. CDR3 DNA sequence: TGTGCCAGCAGCTTTGCCGATAGCAATCAGCCCCAGCATTTT.

V gene TRBV7-6 combines with J gene TRBJ2-7; 10 nucleotides match TRBD1. Germline V lookup: CDR1 SGHVS, CDR2 FNYEAQ. CDR3 size: 17 residues. After removal of 5 bases from V and 0 bases from J, the junction contained 10 bases not matched to a gene. In DNA form, the CDR3 reads TGTGCCAGCAGCCCGGACAGGGGGGCTAGAAACTCCTACGAGCAGTACTTC. Translation: CASSPDRGARNSYEQYF.

This chain joins TRBV24-1 and TRBJ2-3; the D gene is possibly TRBD1 (7 bases). Germline CDR1 and CDR2: KGHDR and SFDVKD. V dropped 2 bases and J dropped 4 bases, with 18 bases sitting between them. This CDR3 comprises 17 residues. The CDR3 coding sequence is TGTGCCACCAGTGATTGGGGAGGAAGGGGGCCCGCAGATACGCAGTATTTT. This sequence encodes CATSDWGGRGPADTQYF.

The chain is built from TRBV5-1 and TRBJ2-7; D not resolved. Germline lookup yields CDR1 SGHRS and CDR2 YFSETQ. Trimming stripped 0 bases from V and 3 bases from J, with 7 bases between. The CDR3 has 13 residues. The CDR3 bases are TGCGCCAGCAGCTTGGTGGCTAACTACGAGCAGTACTTC. Protein sequence: CASSLVANYEQYF.

The chain combines TRBV18 with TRBJ1-3; D is perhaps TRBD1 (5 bases). The germline CDR1 and CDR2 sequences are KGHSH and LQKENI. V was clipped by 2 bases and J by 4 bases, with 15 bases between them. There are 16 residues in the CDR3. CDR3: CASSPGASMTGNTIYF. The CDR3 bases are TGTGCCAGCTCACCAGGGGCATCTATGACGGGAAACACCATATATTTT. Looking up the rest from reference TRBV18 and TRBJ1-3 gives the full variable domain: NAGVMQNPRHLVRRRGQEARLRCSPMKGHSHVYWYRQLPEEGLKFMVYLQKENIIDESGMPKERFSAEFPKEGPSILRIQQVVRGDSAAYFCASSPGASMTGNTIYFGEGSWLTVV.

V gene TRBV19 combines with J gene TRBJ1-4; possibly TRBD1 for D (5 bases). The CDR3 is made up of 14 amino acids. CDR1 is LNHDA, CDR2 SQIVND, per germline (reference sequence). Trimming left V 6 bases short and J 0 bases short, with 8 bases between. The CDR3 protein is CASSPTATNEKLFF. CDR3 bases: TGTGCCAGTAGCCCGACAGCAACTAATGAAAAACTGTTTTTT.

J is TRBJ1-5 and V is TRBV6-5, with D possibly being TRBD1 (6 bases). V gave up 5 bases and J gave up 3 bases, with 14 bases separating them. This CDR3 comprises 15 residues. CDR1 is MNHEY and CDR2 is SVGAGI in the germline V gene. CDR3 sequence (DNA): TGTGCCAGCAGTCTAATACAGGGTGACAATCAGCCCCAGCATTTT. This codes for CASSLIQGDNQPQHF.

The chain couples TRBV18 to TRBJ2-3, with 9 nucleotides matching TRBD1. V shed 2 bases and J 4 bases; nucleotides not matched to a gene: 7. From germline, CDR1 is KGHSH and CDR2 LQKENI. This CDR3 is 16 amino acids long. CDR3 protein: CASSPGVTGGPDTQYF. CDR3 DNA: TGTGCCAGCTCACCAGGTGTCACAGGGGGCCCAGATACGCAGTATTTT.

This chain uses TRBV27 with TRBJ1-1, with D possibly TRBD1 on 6 matching bases. CDR1 MNHEY and CDR2 SMNVEV come from the germline V gene (reference sequence). V was pared by 6 bases and J by 4 bases, with 18 bases between. The CDR3 length is 15 residues. The CDR3 nucleotides read TGTGCCAGCAGGGTTTCAGGGGCGAGGGGCACTGAAGCTTTCTTT. It codes for CASRVSGARGTEAFF.

The chain joins TRBV19 to TRBJ2-4; 7 nucleotides match TRBD2. Germline CDR1 and CDR2: LNHDA and SQIVND (reference sequence). This CDR3 region has 13 residues. V shed 6 bases, J shed 16 bases, and the junction held 15 bases outside the gene matches. CDR3 in amino acids: CASRHASAGVEYF. The CDR3, as DNA: TGTGCCAGTAGGCATGCGTCGGCGGGAGTCGAATACTTC.

CDR3 DNA: TGTGCCAGCAGCTTATACGGGACAGGGGGAGATACGCAGTATTTT. The encoded protein is CASSLYGTGGDTQYF. The chain combines TRBV7-2 with TRBJ2-3; TRBD1 agrees at 11 bases. Trimming removed 2 bases from V and 5 bases from J; junction bases left unmatched: 3. Germline V gene lookup returns CDR1 SGHTA and CDR2 FQGNSA. The CDR3 is 15 residues long. Full variable domain (missing parts from reference TRBV7-2 and TRBJ2-3): GAGVSQSPSNKVTEKGKDVELRCDPISGHTALYWYRQSLGQGLEFLIYFQGNSAPDKSGLPSDRFSAERTGGSVSTLTIQRTQQEDSAVYLCASSLYGTGGDTQYFGPGTRLTVL.

This chain links TRBV7-6 with TRBJ1-5; the D gene is possibly TRBD1 (5 bases). The CDR3 runs to 15 residues. Germline-derived CDR1 and CDR2 are SGHVS and FNYEAQ. The V end was cut by 1 base, the J end by 3 bases, with 10 bases between. CDR3 bases: TGTGCCAGCAGCTTAGGGGAAGGGACCAATCAGCCCCAGCATTTT. It specifies CASSLGEGTNQPQHF.

A single count supports this clone. The gene calls are TRBV9 and TRBJ1-1; D not resolved. Germline V gene lookup returns CDR1 SGDLS and CDR2 YYNGEE. The V end was cut by 4 bases, the J end by 1 base, with 11 bases between. This CDR3 region has 14 residues. Here the CDR3 DNA reads TGTGCCAGCAGCTCGCGACCTACGAACACTGAAGCTTTCTTT. Translation: CASSSRPTNTEAFF.

J is TRBJ2-5 and V is TRBV3-1 (or the pseudogene TRBV3-2); possibly TRBD1 or TRBD2 for D (5 bases each). The V end was cut by 9 bases, the J end by 3 bases, with 17 bases between. Germline-derived CDR1 and CDR2 are LGHDT and YNNKEL (reference sequence). This CDR3 has 14 amino acids. The CDR3 DNA reads TGTGCCAGTAAGAAGAGGCAGGGAGAAGAGACCCAGTACTTC. Its protein product is CASKKRQGEETQYF.

This chain uses TRBV9 with TRBJ1-5; the match to TRBD1 covers 8 bases. V shed 3 bases and J 0 bases; nucleotides not matched to a gene: 2. CDR3 size: 15 residues. CDR1 is SGDLS and CDR2 is YYNGEE in the germline V gene. For the CDR3, the DNA is TGTGCCAGCAGCGAAACAGGGGGTAGCAATCAGCCCCAGCATTTT. It specifies CASSETGGSNQPQHF.

This chain connects TRBV3-1 (or the pseudogene TRBV3-2) to TRBJ2-3; unclear D gene. The CDR3 loop spans 14 amino acids. Germline V gene lookup returns CDR1 LGHDT and CDR2 YNNKEL (reference sequence). V was cut by 0 bases and J by 8 bases, with 12 bases left in between. The CDR3 DNA is TGTGCCAGCAGCCAAGATGCCCAATTCTCTACGCAGTATTTT. This sequence encodes CASSQDAQFSTQYF.

This chain connects TRBV28 to TRBJ2-7; D is ambiguous. The V gene's germline CDR1 is MDHEN and CDR2 SYDVKM. The CDR3 totals 15 residues. V was trimmed by 3 bases and J by 6 bases, leaving 18 bases between them. CDR3 region: CASSFIGFSSGEQYF. The CDR3 DNA is TGTGCCAGCAGTTTTATTGGCTTCTCCTCAGGCGAGCAGTACTTC.

The chain recombines TRBV2 with TRBJ2-7; D ambiguous. CDR3 length: 14 residues. The V gene's germline CDR1 is SNHLY and CDR2 FYNNEI. The V gene lost 4 bases and the J gene lost 0 bases, with 10 bases spanning the gap. CDR3 coding DNA: TGTGCCAGCAGTGCTAGTGTTGGCTCCTACGAGCAGTACTTC. It yields the protein CASSASVGSYEQYF.

This clone was seen once. The V call is TRBV29-1, the J call TRBJ2-3, with D tentatively TRBD2 (6 bases). The CDR3 consists of 13 residues. V gave up 2 bases and J gave up 3 bases, with 9 bases separating them. The germline V gene encodes CDR1 SQVTM and CDR2 ANQGSEA. The CDR3 is CSVEPRGTDTQYF. The CDR3 DNA is TGCAGCGTTGAACCCCGGGGGACAGATACGCAGTATTTT.

The chain links TRBV7-3 to TRBJ2-5; 8 bases match TRBD1. The CDR3 consists of 15 residues. Trimming at V came to 5 bases and at J to 2 bases, leaving 7 bases not matched to a gene. The germline V gene encodes CDR1 SGHTA and CDR2 FQGTGA. DNA for the CDR3: TGTGCCAGCAGCCCCCAGGGGGCGGAACAAGAGACCCAGTACTTC. Amino acid sequence: CASSPQGAEQETQYF. The full variable domain, rest sourced from reference TRBV7-3 and TRBJ2-5, is GAGVSQTPSNKVTEKGKYVELRCDPISGHTALYWYRQSLGQGPEFLIYFQGTGAADDSGLPNDRFFAVRPEGSVSTLKIQRTERGDSAVYLCASSPQGAEQETQYFGPGTRLLVL.

The chain combines TRBV6-5 with TRBJ2-7; TRBD2 matches at 7 bases. Per germline, CDR1 MNHEY and CDR2 SVGAGI. Trimming cost V 6 bases and J 2 bases; bases outside gene matches: 10. The CDR3 covers 15 residues. CDR3 loop: CASSPSGISTYEQYF. CDR3 nucleotide sequence: TGTGCCAGCAGCCCGAGCGGGATCAGTACCTACGAGCAGTACTTC.